A selection of T cell receptor beta chains follows, all from one sample in a study of blood T cell repertoires in COVID-19. Sequencing used immunoSEQ multiplex PCR; TCRdb keeps in-frame clones, though not all of them. The sample consists of 190,000 or so clones, around four fifths of them appearing once. The material sequenced was peripheral blood. The receptor source for this set is a man in his fifties or sixties with COVID-19, enrolled during active disease. The conserved cysteine and the conserved F or W are not part of the CDR3 here. Fields, in order: J gene, V gene, CDR3 protein.

TRBJ2-7 | TRBV19 | ASTNDVRGGSYEQY
TRBJ2-2 | TRBV4-1 | ASSHEPGQSNTGELF
TRBJ2-7 | TRBV28 | ASSFSAGESVYEQY
TRBJ1-4 | TRBV6-5 | ASSPEGTNEKLF
TRBJ2-7 | TRBV7-8 | ASSLVTTSGRVSYEQY
TRBJ2-5 | TRBV4-3 | ASSRGGQGETQY
TRBJ1-1 | TRBV30 | AWSRGDEAF
TRBJ2-3 | TRBV10-3 | AISLTSGYTDTQY
TRBJ1-6 | TRBV30 | AGGLGRNSPLH
TRBJ2-2 | TRBV5-6 | ASHWTGAGDTGELF
TRBJ1-1 | TRBV9 | ASSPGQRNTEAF
TRBJ2-5 | TRBV2 | ASTWDRDGETQY
TRBJ2-1 | TRBV27 | ASSLVSGRYNNEQF
TRBJ1-2 | TRBV27 | ASSPRLNYGYT
TRBJ2-1 | TRBV30 | AGRMAGGPNEQF
TRBJ2-7 | TRBV24-1 | ATGDRRNSYEQY
TRBJ1-4 | TRBV9 | ASSRKPTGLNEKLF
TRBJ1-2 | TRBV12-3/TRBV12-4 | ASRTLYGYT
TRBJ1-3 | TRBV5-8 | ASIPTGRPGNTIY
TRBJ2-1 | TRBV9 | ASSRNSGEQF
TRBJ1-1 | TRBV5-4 | ASSLARVRNTEAF
TRBJ1-1 | TRBV6-2/TRBV6-3 | ASSPALNTEAF
TRBJ1-5 | TRBV5-1 | ASSLTTGGQPQH
TRBJ2-2 | TRBV25-1 | ASSDSREVRGELF
TRBJ2-1 | TRBV28 | ASSFDSRVESSNEQF
TRBJ1-2 | TRBV4-3 | ASSPNRGANYGYT
TRBJ2-2 | TRBV7-2 | ASSLYRGTMF
TRBJ1-1 | TRBV5-6 | ASSFLFSGVRDTEAF
TRBJ1-4 | TRBV27 | ASSPLKLSDEKLF
TRBJ1-1 | TRBV15 | ATSRDGWGGTEAF
TRBJ1-3 | TRBV9 | ASSVVDRGQDTIY
TRBJ2-7 | TRBV28 | ASSPRPRRTGEQY
TRBJ1-4 | TRBV19 | ASLVTGTEDATNEKLF
TRBJ1-2 | TRBV2 | ASTVRQGADGYT
TRBJ1-4 | TRBV19 | ASSLQGPNEKLF
TRBJ1-4 | TRBV9 | ASSAREARGPEKLF
TRBJ1-4 | TRBV6-5 | AVARAGTNEKLF
TRBJ2-5 | TRBV12-3/TRBV12-4 | ASRGQGQETQY
TRBJ2-5 | TRBV28 | ASSFLQHQETQY
TRBJ1-2 | TRBV27 | ASSRQGDVGGYT
TRBJ1-6 | TRBV27 | ASSLRQGRSPLH
TRBJ2-2 | TRBV6-5 | ASSTSGRDTGELF
TRBJ1-6 | TRBV7-9 | ASSLGQSSYNSPLH
TRBJ2-1 | TRBV5-4 | ASSPGLAGGSYNEQF
TRBJ1-2 | TRBV28 | ASRPGQPYGYT
TRBJ1-1 | TRBV5-8 | ASSYWNTEAF
TRBJ2-3 | TRBV5-1 | ASSGLAGSSTDTQY